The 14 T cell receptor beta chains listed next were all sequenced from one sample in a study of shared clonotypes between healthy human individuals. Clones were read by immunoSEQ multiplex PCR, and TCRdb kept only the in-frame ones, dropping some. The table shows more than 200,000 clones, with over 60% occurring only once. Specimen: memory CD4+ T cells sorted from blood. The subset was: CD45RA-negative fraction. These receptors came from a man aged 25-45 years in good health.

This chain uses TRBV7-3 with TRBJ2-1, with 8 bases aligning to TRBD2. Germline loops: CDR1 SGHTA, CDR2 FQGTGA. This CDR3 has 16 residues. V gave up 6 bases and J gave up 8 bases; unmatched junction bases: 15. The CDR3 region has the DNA TGTGCCAGCAGTTATACCGGGACTAGTTCTATTGATGAGCAGTTCTTC. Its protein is CASSYTGTSSIDEQFF.

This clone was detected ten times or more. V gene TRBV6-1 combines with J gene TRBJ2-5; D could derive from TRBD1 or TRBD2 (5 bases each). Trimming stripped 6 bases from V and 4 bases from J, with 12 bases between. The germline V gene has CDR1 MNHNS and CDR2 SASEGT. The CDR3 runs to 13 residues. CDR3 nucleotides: TGTGCCAGCAGACGGGACCATGGAGAGACCCAGTACTTC. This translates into CASRRDHGETQYF.

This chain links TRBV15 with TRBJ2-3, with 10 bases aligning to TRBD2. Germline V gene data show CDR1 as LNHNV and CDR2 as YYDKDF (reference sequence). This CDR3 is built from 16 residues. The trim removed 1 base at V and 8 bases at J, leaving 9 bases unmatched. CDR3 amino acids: CATSRVSSGRTLTQYF. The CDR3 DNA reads TGTGCCACCAGCAGAGTTAGTAGCGGGAGGACTCTTACGCAGTATTTT. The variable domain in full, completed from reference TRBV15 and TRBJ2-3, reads DAMVIQNPRYQVTQFGKPVTLSCSQTLNHNVMYWYQQKSSQAPKLLFHYYDKDFNNEADTPDNFQSRRPNTSFCFLDIRSPGLGDTAMYLCATSRVSSGRTLTQYFGPGTRLTVL.

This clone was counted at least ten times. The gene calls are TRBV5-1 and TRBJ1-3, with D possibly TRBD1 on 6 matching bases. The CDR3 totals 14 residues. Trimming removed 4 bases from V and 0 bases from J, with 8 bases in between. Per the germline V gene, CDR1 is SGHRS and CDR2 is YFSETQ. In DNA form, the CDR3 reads TGCGCCAGCAGCCGGACAGCCTCTGGAAACACCATATATTTT. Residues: CASSRTASGNTIYF.

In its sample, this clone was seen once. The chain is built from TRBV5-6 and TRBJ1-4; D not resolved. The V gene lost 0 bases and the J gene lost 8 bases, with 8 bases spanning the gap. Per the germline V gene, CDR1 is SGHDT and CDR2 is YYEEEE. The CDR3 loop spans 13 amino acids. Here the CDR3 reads CASSLEHREKLFF. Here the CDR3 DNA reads TGTGCCAGCAGCTTGGAACATAGGGAAAAACTGTTTTTT.

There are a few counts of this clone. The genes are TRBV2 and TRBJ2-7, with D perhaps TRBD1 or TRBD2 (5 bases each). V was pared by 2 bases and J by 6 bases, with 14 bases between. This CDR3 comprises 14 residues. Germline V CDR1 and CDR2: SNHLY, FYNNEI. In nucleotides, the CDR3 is TGTGCCAGCAGTGAATTGGGGCCGAGGGGCGAGCAGTACTTC. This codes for CASSELGPRGEQYF.

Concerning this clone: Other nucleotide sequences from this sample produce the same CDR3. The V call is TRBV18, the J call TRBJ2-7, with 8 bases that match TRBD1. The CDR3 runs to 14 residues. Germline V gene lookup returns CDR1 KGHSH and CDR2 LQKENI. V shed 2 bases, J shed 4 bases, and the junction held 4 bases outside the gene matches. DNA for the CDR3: TGTGCCAGCTCACCAGCAGGGGGCCCATACGAGCAGTACTTC. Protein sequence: CASSPAGGPYEQYF.

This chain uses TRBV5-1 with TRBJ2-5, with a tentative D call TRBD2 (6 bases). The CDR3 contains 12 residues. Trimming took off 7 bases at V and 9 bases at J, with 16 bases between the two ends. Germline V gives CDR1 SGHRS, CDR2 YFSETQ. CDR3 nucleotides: TGCGCCAGCCATACACGGGGGTCCCCCCAGTACTTC. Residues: CASHTRGSPQYF.

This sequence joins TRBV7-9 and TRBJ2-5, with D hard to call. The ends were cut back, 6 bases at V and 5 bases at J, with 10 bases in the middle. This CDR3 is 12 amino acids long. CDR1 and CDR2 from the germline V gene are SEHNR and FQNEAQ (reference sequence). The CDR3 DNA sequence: TGTGCCAGCAGTACAAATCTCGAGACCCAGTACTTC. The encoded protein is CASSTNLETQYF.

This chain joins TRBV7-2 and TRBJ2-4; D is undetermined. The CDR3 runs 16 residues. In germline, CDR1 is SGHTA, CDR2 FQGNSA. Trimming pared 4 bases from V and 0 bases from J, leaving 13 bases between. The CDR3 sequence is CASSSRVTLAKNIQYF. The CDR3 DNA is TGTGCCAGCAGCTCAAGGGTTACACTAGCCAAAAACATTCAGTACTTC. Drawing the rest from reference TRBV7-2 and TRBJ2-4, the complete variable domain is GAGVSQSPSNKVTEKGKDVELRCDPISGHTALYWYRQSLGQGLEFLIYFQGNSAPDKSGLPSDRFSAERTGGSVSTLTIQRTQQEDSAVYLCASSSRVTLAKNIQYFGAGTRLSVL.

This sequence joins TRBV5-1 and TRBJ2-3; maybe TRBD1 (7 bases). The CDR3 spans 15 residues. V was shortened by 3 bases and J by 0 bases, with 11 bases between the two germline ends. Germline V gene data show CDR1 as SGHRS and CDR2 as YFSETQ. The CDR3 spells CASSSTGRSTDTQYF. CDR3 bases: TGCGCCAGCAGCTCGACAGGGAGGAGCACAGATACGCAGTATTTT. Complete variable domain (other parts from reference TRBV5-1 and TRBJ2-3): KAGVTQTPRYLIKTRGQQVTLSCSPISGHRSVSWYQQTPGQGLQFLFEYFSETQRNKGNFPGRFSGRQFSNSRSEMNVSTLELGDSALYLCASSSTGRSTDTQYFGPGTRLTVL.

Here the CDR3 reads CASNYRVYEQYF. DNA of the CDR3: TGTGCCAGCAATTACAGGGTTTACGAGCAGTACTTC. V gene TRBV2 combines with J gene TRBJ2-7; D is possibly TRBD1 (6 bases). Trimming removed 7 bases at V and 4 bases at J, with 11 bases between. The V gene's germline CDR1 is SNHLY and CDR2 FYNNEI. This CDR3 contains 12 residues.

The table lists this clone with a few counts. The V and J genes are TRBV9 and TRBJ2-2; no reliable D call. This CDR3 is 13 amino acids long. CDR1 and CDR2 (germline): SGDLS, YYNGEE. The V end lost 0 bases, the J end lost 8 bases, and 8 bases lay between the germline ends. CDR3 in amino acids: CASSVVVRGELFF. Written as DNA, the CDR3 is TGTGCCAGCAGCGTAGTGGTAAGAGGGGAGCTGTTTTTT.

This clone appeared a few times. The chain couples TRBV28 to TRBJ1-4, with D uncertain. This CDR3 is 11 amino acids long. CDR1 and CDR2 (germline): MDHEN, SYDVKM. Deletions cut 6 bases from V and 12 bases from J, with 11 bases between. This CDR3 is CASSLGSELFF. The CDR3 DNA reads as TGTGCCAGCAGCCTGGGGTCGGAACTGTTTTTT.